Below are 28 T cell receptor beta chains sequenced from a single sample in a study of human T cells and chemical hapten exposure. From the RACE reads, TCRdb called clonotypes with MiXCR, one entry per CDR3 protein. The sample lists 280,000 or so distinct CDR3 sequences; roughly 7.4% were seen once. Indicated time point: pre-sensitization, week 0. Documented treatment: therapeutic diphenylcyclopropenone sensitization with weekly scalp DPC. The starting material was whole blood, obtained in connection with sensitization to the hapten diphenylcyclopropenone (DPC). The receptors here all came from a man in his late teens or twenties with alopecia areata. Some clones in this sample may be carry-over from other donors' samples.

This clonotype was found a few times. The chain is built from TRBV27 and TRBJ1-5; D not resolved. The CDR3 consists of 12 residues. From germline, CDR1 is MNHEY and CDR2 SMNVEV (reference sequence). V was pared by 5 bases and J by 9 bases, with 11 bases between. CDR3 bases: TGTGCCAGCAGTCCCCTCCGCGGGCCCCAGCATTTT. It is translated as CASSPLRGPQHF.

A few counts support this clonotype. The gene calls are TRBV12-3 or TRBV12-4 and TRBJ2-5; D is unclear. This CDR3 comprises 14 residues. With 3 bases removed from V and 2 bases from J, the gap between germline ends came to 10 bases. CDR3 protein: CASSLRPTQETQYF. DNA for the CDR3: TGTGCCAGCAGTTTGAGGCCAACTCAAGAGACCCAGTACTTC.

This sequence joins TRBV20-1 and TRBJ2-5; D perhaps matches TRBD2 (5 bases). Germline V gene sequence: CDR1 DFQATT, CDR2 SNEGSKA (reference sequence). Trimming stripped 5 bases from V and 3 bases from J, with 13 bases between. CDR3 length equals 13 residues. CDR3 sequence (DNA): TGCAGTGCTCCAGGAGGCACCAAAGAGACCCAGTACTTC. Translating gives CSAPGGTKETQYF.

There are a few counts of this clonotype. This chain uses TRBV7-2 with TRBJ2-3; D is perhaps TRBD1 (6 bases). Looked up from germline, CDR1 is SGHTA and CDR2 is FQGNSA. This CDR3 spans 13 amino acids. V shed 5 bases and J shed 7 bases, with 13 bases lying between them. This chain's CDR3 is CASSGGRAYTQYF. The DNA for the CDR3 is TGTGCCAGCAGCGGGGGCCGCGCATATACGCAGTATTTT.

This clonotype has more than one count but fewer than ten. The rearrangement uses TRBV4-1 and TRBJ1-1, with TRBD1 as a possible D gene (5 bases). The CDR3 runs 17 residues. Germline CDR1 is MGHRA and CDR2 is YSYEKL. V lost 0 bases and J 4 bases, leaving 18 bases between the germline ends. CDR3 region: CASSQDPLWGRGTEAFF. CDR3 bases: TGCGCCAGCAGCCAAGATCCCCTTTGGGGGAGAGGCACTGAAGCTTTCTTT.

The chain combines TRBV7-2 with TRBJ2-4, with D uncertain. Trimming took 1 base from V and 5 from J, leaving 6 bases between them. Germline CDR1 reads SGHTA; CDR2 reads FQGNSA. CDR3 length: 13 amino acids. CDR3 sequence: CASSLGIQNIQYF. The DNA of the CDR3 is TGTGCCAGCAGCTTAGGAATCCAAAACATTCAGTACTTC.

The J gene is TRBJ1-1, the V gene TRBV9; D is uncertain. Germline lookup yields CDR1 SGDLS and CDR2 YYNGEE. This CDR3 spans 15 amino acids. With 0 bases removed from V and 3 bases from J, the gap between germline ends came to 12 bases. CDR3: CASSVEGLGDTEAFF. The CDR3 DNA sequence: TGTGCCAGCAGCGTAGAGGGTTTAGGAGACACTGAAGCTTTCTTT.

This clonotype appeared a few times. The rearrangement joins TRBV15 to TRBJ2-7; D remains ambiguous. Germline CDR1 is LNHNV and CDR2 is YYDKDF (reference sequence). The V end was cut by 0 bases, the J end by 0 bases, with 12 bases between. This CDR3 has 16 amino acids. This chain's CDR3 is CATSRDLADSSYEQYV. CDR3 coding DNA: TGTGCCACCAGCAGAGATCTTGCAGATAGCTCCTACGAGCAGTACGTC.

This chain connects TRBV12-3 or TRBV12-4 to TRBJ1-1; D is uncertain. This CDR3 comprises 14 residues. The V end lost 3 bases, the J end lost 1 base, and 9 bases lay between the germline ends. Here the CDR3 DNA reads TGTGCCAGCAGTTTCTGGGCAGGGAACACTGAAGCTTTCTTT. It encodes CASSFWAGNTEAFF.

This clonotype was recorded a few times. This sequence joins TRBV12-3 or TRBV12-4 and TRBJ1-2, with a tentative D call TRBD1 (5 bases). Trimming removed 1 base at V and 5 bases at J, with 11 bases between. The CDR3 has 14 amino acids. DNA for the CDR3: TGTGCCAGCAGTTTAGGGGACGGGAGTTATGGCTACACCTTC. As protein: CASSLGDGSYGYTF.

This clonotype has only a few counts. This chain links TRBV4-2 with TRBJ1-1, with 9 nucleotides matching TRBD1. Germline V gives CDR1 LGHNA, CDR2 YNFKEQ. V was clipped by 2 bases and J by 2 bases; unmatched bases: 3. This CDR3 contains 15 residues. DNA of the CDR3: TGTGCCAGCAGCCAATACAGGGGGCAAAACACTGAAGCTTTCTTT. It codes for CASSQYRGQNTEAFF.

This chain uses TRBV6-2 or TRBV6-3 with TRBJ2-4, with D possibly being TRBD2 (5 bases). The CDR3 runs to 17 residues. Trimming took off 6 bases at V and 1 base at J, with 19 bases between the two ends. Per germline, CDR1 MNHEY and CDR2 SVGEGT. As DNA, the CDR3 is TGTGCCAGCAGCGCAGGACTGCTACGTCGGGCCAAAAACATTCAGTACTTC. This encodes CASSAGLLRRAKNIQYF.

The rearrangement uses TRBV10-3 and TRBJ2-5; weak D call: TRBD2 (5 bases). Trimming removed 0 bases at V and 2 bases at J, with 10 bases between. Germline V gene data show CDR1 as ENHRY and CDR2 as SYGVKD. CDR3 length: 15 residues. CDR3 DNA: TGTGCCATCAGTGAGTCTGCGGGTCAGCAAGAGACCCAGTACTTC. Translation: CAISESAGQQETQYF.

This clonotype has a handful of counts. The gene calls are TRBV25-1 and TRBJ2-5; 7 bases align to TRBD2. Germline loops: CDR1 MGHDK, CDR2 SYGVNS. J was trimmed by 2 bases and V by 4 bases; bases with no gene match: 16. This CDR3 is 18 amino acids long. CDR3: CASSGLVPGGKRQETQYF. The CDR3 DNA follows: TGTGCCAGCAGTGGATTAGTACCGGGGGGAAAAAGACAAGAGACCCAGTACTTC. The full variable domain, in which reference TRBV25-1 and TRBJ2-5 provide the parts outside the CDR3, is EADIYQTPRYLVIGTGKKITLECSQTMGHDKMYWYQQDPGMELHLIHYSYGVNSTEKGDLSSESTVSRIRTEHFPLTLESARPSHTSQYLCASSGLVPGGKRQETQYFGPGTRLLVL.

This clonotype was counted a few times. This chain connects TRBV14 to TRBJ2-5; D is perhaps TRBD2 (5 bases). CDR3 length equals 13 residues. From germline, CDR1 is SGHDN and CDR2 FVKESK. Between the trimmed V and J ends, which lost 2 bases and 11 bases, there was a span of 15 bases. The CDR3 sequence: CASSQRGPRNQYF. The DNA for the CDR3 is TGTGCCAGCAGCCAAAGAGGGCCACGTAATCAGTACTTC. Looking up the rest from reference TRBV14 and TRBJ2-5 gives the full variable domain: EAGVTQFPSHSVIEKGQTVTLRCDPISGHDNLYWYRRVMGKEIKFLLHFVKESKQDESGMPNNRFLAERTGGTYSTLKVQPAELEDSGVYFCASSQRGPRNQYFGPGTRLLVL.

The rearrangement uses TRBV2 and TRBJ1-5; D gene ambiguous. Germline CDR1 reads SNHLY; CDR2 reads FYNNEI. The V gene lost 9 bases and the J gene lost 2 bases, with 11 bases spanning the gap. The CDR3 consists of 13 residues. The DNA of the CDR3 is TGTGCCAGGTCTCCCGGTGGCAATCAGCCCCAGCATTTT. It translates to CARSPGGNQPQHF.

The rearrangement links TRBV5-5 to TRBJ1-1; no clear D gene. CDR1 and CDR2 from the germline V gene are SGHKS and YYEKEE (reference sequence). The CDR3 has 12 amino acids. Trimming took 5 bases from V and 7 from J, leaving 12 bases between them. The CDR3 sequence: CASSSQIDEAFF. DNA for the CDR3: TGTGCCAGCAGTTCCCAGATTGATGAAGCTTTCTTT.

The rearrangement uses TRBV6-6 and TRBJ2-5; 10 nucleotides agree with TRBD2. There are 15 residues in the CDR3. Germline V lookup: CDR1 MNHNY, CDR2 SVGAGI (reference sequence). J lost 4 bases, V lost 5 bases, and 7 bases had no gene match. The CDR3 region has the DNA TGTGCCAGCAGTGGGGTAGCGGGGGGCGGAGAGACCCAGTACTTC. It specifies CASSGVAGGGETQYF.

The chain carries TRBV4-3 and TRBJ1-1; D remains ambiguous. CDR1 and CDR2 from the germline V gene are LGHNA and YSLEER. CDR3 length: 15 amino acids. Trimming stripped 0 bases from V and 0 bases from J, with 8 bases between. CDR3 nucleotides: TGCGCCAGCAGCCAAGACAGCACGGTGAACACTGAAGCTTTCTTT. Its translation: CASSQDSTVNTEAFF.

The genes are TRBV6-5 and TRBJ1-4; 9 bases line up with TRBD1. The V and J ends lost 5 bases and 3 bases, in that order; junction bases with no gene match: 4. CDR1 and CDR2 (germline): MNHEY, SVGAGI. The CDR3 length is 15 residues. The CDR3 DNA reads as TGTGCCAGCAGTGACGACAGGGGGTCTAATGAAAAACTGTTTTTT. Its translation is CASSDDRGSNEKLFF.

This clonotype has more than one count but fewer than ten. This chain uses TRBV29-1 with TRBJ1-2; 8 positions match TRBD1. V lost 7 bases and J lost 0; bases outside the gene matches: 4. The CDR3 extends over 13 amino acids. Germline V lookup: CDR1 SQVTM, CDR2 ANQGSEA. In DNA, the CDR3 is TGCAGCGCCACGGACAGGGCTAACTATGGCTACACCTTC. Its protein product is CSATDRANYGYTF. Variable domain in full (rest from reference TRBV29-1 and TRBJ1-2): SAVISQKPSRDICQRGTSLTIQCQVDSQVTMMFWYRQQPGQSLTLIATANQGSEATYESGFVIDKFPISRPNLTFSTLTVSNMSPEDSSIYLCSATDRANYGYTFGSGTRLTVV.

This clonotype turned up a few times. V gene TRBV2 combines with J gene TRBJ1-2; a weak D match, TRBD1 (5 bases). The CDR3 sequence is 14 residues long. The germline CDR1 and CDR2 sequences are SNHLY and FYNNEI. Trimming left V 4 bases short and J 5 bases short, with 14 bases between. The CDR3 coding sequence is TGTGCCAGCAGTGCGGACACGATCGTTTATGGCTACACCTTC. This codes for CASSADTIVYGYTF.

The genes are TRBV12-3 or TRBV12-4 and TRBJ1-1, with 8 bases that match TRBD1. CDR3 length: 17 residues. V was pared by 4 bases and J by 4 bases, with 14 bases of the junction left unmatched. DNA of the CDR3: TGTGCCAGCAGTTGGGGGGACAGGCATGACAGGGGCACTGAAGCTTTCTTT. As protein: CASSWGDRHDRGTEAFF.

The chain carries TRBV3-1 and TRBJ2-5; D is perhaps TRBD2 (6 bases). The germline gives CDR1 LGHDT, CDR2 YNNKEL (reference sequence). V lost 4 bases to trimming and J lost 7 bases, with 16 bases between them. This CDR3 has 14 residues. CDR3 amino acids: CASSRFGLGGTQYF. CDR3 in DNA: TGTGCCAGCAGCCGATTCGGGCTCGGGGGGACCCAGTACTTC.

This clonotype has a handful of counts. CDR3 amino acids: CASSSSGYGTEAFF. The CDR3 nucleotides are TGTGCCAGCAGCTCCTCAGGGTATGGCACTGAAGCTTTCTTT. This chain connects TRBV11-1 to TRBJ1-1, with D perhaps TRBD1 (5 bases). V lost 4 bases, J lost 4 bases, and 13 bases lay in between. Germline CDR1 SGHAT, CDR2 FQDESV (reference sequence). This CDR3 region has 14 residues.

This clonotype was recorded many times. The rearrangement links TRBV10-3 to TRBJ1-2, with D perhaps TRBD1 (6 bases). CDR3 length: 13 residues. The V end lost 11 bases, the J end lost 3 bases, and 16 bases lay between the germline ends. Germline CDR1 ENHRY, CDR2 SYGVKD. CDR3 coding DNA: TGTGCCTCCGAAACCGGGACACACTATGGCTACACCTTC. As protein: CASETGTHYGYTF.

This chain uses TRBV25-1 with TRBJ1-5; D ambiguous. In germline, CDR1 is MGHDK, CDR2 SYGVNS. The CDR3 spans 11 residues. Trimming removed 5 bases from V and 11 bases from J, with 10 bases in between. The CDR3 spells CASSRLGTQHF. CDR3 DNA: TGTGCCAGCAGTCGCCTGGGGACCCAGCATTTT. Combining the CDR3 with reference TRBV25-1 and TRBJ1-5 gives the whole variable domain EADIYQTPRYLVIGTGKKITLECSQTMGHDKMYWYQQDPGMELHLIHYSYGVNSTEKGDLSSESTVSRIRTEHFPLTLESARPSHTSQYLCASSRLGTQHFGDGTRLSIL.

This clonotype was seen a few times. In DNA, the CDR3 is TGTGCCAGCAGTACGGACATCTCCTACGAGCAGTACTTC. This gives the protein CASSTDISYEQYF. The V and J genes are TRBV12-3 or TRBV12-4 and TRBJ2-7; a possible D gene is TRBD1 (5 bases). The CDR3 is 13 amino acids. V dropped 5 bases and J dropped 0 bases, with 8 bases sitting between them.